This T cell receptor beta chain was sequenced for a study of spatial heterogeneity in lung cancer (dated by TCRdb to the late 2010s). In terms of the full investigation: Beta-chain transcripts were consistently detected in greater numbers than alpha-chain transcripts, which likely reflects a higher abundance of beta-chain transcripts. In tumor regions, TCR transcript counts showed a strong correlation with a T cell transcriptional module score derived from matched bulk RNA-seq. In the raw uncorrected reads, each unique combination of TCR and UMI appeared more than ten times on average. In non-small cell lung cancer, the study quantitatively compared TCR alpha and beta repertoires across several tumor regions, matched nontumor lung, and blood. TCR repertoire features were related to nonsynonymous mutation counts determined by whole-exome sequencing of tumor tissue. At surgery, about 210 tumor regions, around 65 matched nontumor lung samples and 56 PBMC samples were TCR-sequenced for both alpha and beta chains.

V is clipped by 9 bases and J by 3 bases, and the sequence between their germline boundaries is 9 bases long. For CDR1 and CDR2, the germline V gene (reference sequence) lists LNHDA and SQIVND. There are 12 amino acids in the CDR3, from cysteine to phenylalanine inclusive. The sequence is cut down to CDR3 DNA, 36 bases in frame from base 1. For this clonotype: This receptor's antigen is unknown. Base qualities were left out, and no much larger clone turns up one base away.

Library method: 5' RACE. Data came from a NextSeq 500. In the TCR library protocol, a unique molecular identifier was attached to each TCR cDNA molecule so that PCR and sequencing errors could be corrected. Regarding the original processing steps: TCR identification, UMI-based error correction and CDR3 extraction were all carried out with Decombinator tools. Expanded TCRs were defined as those above a frequency of 2 per 1,000, corresponding to the top 1% of the tumor frequency distribution. Expanded tumor TCRs were classed as regional if statistically deemed absent (corrected P<0.05) from at least one tumor region, otherwise ubiquitous. Rényi diversity was computed with the R vegan package after subsampling each repertoire 100 times to 5,000 TCRs. CDR3 similarity networks were built from amino acid triplet string-kernel similarity, with CDR3s being connected when pairwise similarity was above 0.82. The public sequencing data were trimmed at Q25 with fastp and processed into clonotypes with MiXCR by TCRdb, which kept only in-frame beta chains. Rows are combined by CDR3 protein, so each entry shows the most common genes and DNA. TCRdb's processing, not the authors', yielded these V and J calls. The sample has 100,000 or so distinct CDR3 sequences on record, 4.4% of them singletons. The ten largest clonotypes hold less than 25% of the sample.

This specimen's time point label, per the study, means: sample taken at primary tumor resection. Donors were around 71 patients with early-stage, untreated non-small cell lung cancer from the lung TRACERx cohort. TCR sequencing used whole RNA extracted from tumor and nontumor lung tissue, or from cryopreserved PBMC samples, without cell sorting. Patients were selected for TCR sequencing only if sufficient RNA was available from at least two tumor regions. Before selection, tumor and adjacent nontumor lung specimens were reviewed by a lung pathologist. What the work shows at the level of the full study, not this receptor alone: The tumor nonsynonymous mutation count correlated with the number of expanded alpha and beta TCRs within the tumor. The count of ubiquitous expanded TCRs correlated with the count of ubiquitous nonsynonymous mutations, and the count of regional expanded TCRs correlated with the count of regional nonsynonymous mutations. TCR-seq was estimated to cover only approximately 6.3% of tumor T cells for alpha chains and around 13% for beta chains. Additional single-cell paired TCR alpha and beta sequencing was considered necessary to confirm, at a functional level, the hypothesis that regional TCRs recognize regional mutations.

The sample consisted of lung tumor tissue, taken at surgery. Recombination linked TRBV19 to TRBJ1-5; TRBD1 is perhaps the D gene, given 5 matching bases. The receptor was isolated from a male donor with early-stage non-small cell lung cancer. The nucleotides read TGTGCCAGCCGGGGGAACAATCAGCCCCAGCATTTT. Its translation is CASRGNNQPQHF.